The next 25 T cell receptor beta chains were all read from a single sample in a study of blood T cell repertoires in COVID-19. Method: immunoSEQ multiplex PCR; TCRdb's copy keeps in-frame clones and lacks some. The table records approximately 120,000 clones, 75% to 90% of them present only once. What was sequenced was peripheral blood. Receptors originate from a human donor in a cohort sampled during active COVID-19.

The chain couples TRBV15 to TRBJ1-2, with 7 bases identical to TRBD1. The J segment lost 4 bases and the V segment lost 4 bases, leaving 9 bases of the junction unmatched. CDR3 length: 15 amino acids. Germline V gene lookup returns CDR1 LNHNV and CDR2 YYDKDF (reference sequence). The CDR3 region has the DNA TGTGCCACCAGCACCGGGGGGGACAGAGTCTATGGCTACACCTTC. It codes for CATSTGGDRVYGYTF.

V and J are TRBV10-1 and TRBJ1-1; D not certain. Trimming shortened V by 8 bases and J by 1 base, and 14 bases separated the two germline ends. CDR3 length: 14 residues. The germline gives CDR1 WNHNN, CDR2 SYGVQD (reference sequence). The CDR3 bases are TGCGCCAGCTTGTTCCCCCGGTCGAACACTGAAGCTTTCTTT. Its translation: CASLFPRSNTEAFF.

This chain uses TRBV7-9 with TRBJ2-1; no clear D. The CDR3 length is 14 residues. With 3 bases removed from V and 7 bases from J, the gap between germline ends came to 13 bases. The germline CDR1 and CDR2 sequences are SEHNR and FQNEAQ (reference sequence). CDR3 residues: CASSFSSVINEQFF. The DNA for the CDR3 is TGTGCCAGCAGCTTTAGTTCGGTTATTAATGAGCAGTTCTTC. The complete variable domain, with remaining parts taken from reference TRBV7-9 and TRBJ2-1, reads DTGVSQNPRHKITKRGQNVTFRCDPISEHNRLYWYRQTLGQGPEFLTYFQNEAQLEKSRLLSDRFSAERPKGSFSTLEIQRTEQGDSAMYLCASSFSSVINEQFFGPGTRLTVL.

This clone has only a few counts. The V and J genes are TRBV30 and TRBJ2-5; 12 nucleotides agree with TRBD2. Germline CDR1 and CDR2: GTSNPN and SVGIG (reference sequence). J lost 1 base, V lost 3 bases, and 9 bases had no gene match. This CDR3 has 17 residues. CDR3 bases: TGTGCCTGGAGAGCTAGCGGGGGGGCCCCACCCCAAGAGACCCAGTACTTC. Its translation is CAWRASGGAPPQETQYF.

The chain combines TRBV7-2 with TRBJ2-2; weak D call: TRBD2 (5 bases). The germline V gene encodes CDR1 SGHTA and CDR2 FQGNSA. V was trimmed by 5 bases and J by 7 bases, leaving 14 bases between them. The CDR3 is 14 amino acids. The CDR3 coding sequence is TGTGCCAGCAGCCCCGGTCGGGGATTCGGGGAGCTGTTTTTT. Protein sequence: CASSPGRGFGELFF.

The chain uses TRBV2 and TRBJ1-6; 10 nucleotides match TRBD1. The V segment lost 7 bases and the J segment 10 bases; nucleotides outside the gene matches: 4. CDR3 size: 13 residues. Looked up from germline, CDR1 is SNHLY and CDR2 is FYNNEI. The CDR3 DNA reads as TGTGCCAGCACCGGGACAGGGGACTCACCCCTCCACTTT. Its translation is CASTGTGDSPLHF.

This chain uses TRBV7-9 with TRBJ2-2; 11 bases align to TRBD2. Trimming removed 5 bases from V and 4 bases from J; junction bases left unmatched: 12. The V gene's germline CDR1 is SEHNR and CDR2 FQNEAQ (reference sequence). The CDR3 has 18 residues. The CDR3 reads CASSHSSGGTPSTGELFF. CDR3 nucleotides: TGTGCCAGCAGCCATTCTAGCGGGGGGACACCCAGCACCGGGGAGCTGTTTTTT.

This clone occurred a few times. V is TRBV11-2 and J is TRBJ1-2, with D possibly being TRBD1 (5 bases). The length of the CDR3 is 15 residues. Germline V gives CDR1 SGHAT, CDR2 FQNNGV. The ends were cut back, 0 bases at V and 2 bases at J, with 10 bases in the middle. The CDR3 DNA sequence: TGTGCCAGCAGCTTAGAAAACAGGATAAACTATGGCTACACCTTC. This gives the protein CASSLENRINYGYTF. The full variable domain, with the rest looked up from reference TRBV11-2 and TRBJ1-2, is EAGVAQSPRYKIIEKRQSVAFWCNPISGHATLYWYQQILGQGPKLLIQFQNNGVVDDSQLPKDRFSAERLKGVDSTLKIQPAKLEDSAVYLCASSLENRINYGYTFGSGTRLTVV.

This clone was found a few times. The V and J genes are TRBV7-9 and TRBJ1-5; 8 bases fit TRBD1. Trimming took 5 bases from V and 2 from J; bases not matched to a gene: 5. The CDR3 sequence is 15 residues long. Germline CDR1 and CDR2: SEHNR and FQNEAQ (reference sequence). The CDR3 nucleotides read TGTGCCAGCAGCCGATTGGGACAGGGCAATCAGCCCCAGCATTTT. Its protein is CASSRLGQGNQPQHF.

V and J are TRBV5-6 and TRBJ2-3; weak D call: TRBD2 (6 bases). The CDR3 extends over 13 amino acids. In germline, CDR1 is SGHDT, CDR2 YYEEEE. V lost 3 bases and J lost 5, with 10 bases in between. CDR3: CASSWGAGDTQYF. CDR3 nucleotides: TGTGCCAGCAGCTGGGGAGCGGGAGATACGCAGTATTTT.

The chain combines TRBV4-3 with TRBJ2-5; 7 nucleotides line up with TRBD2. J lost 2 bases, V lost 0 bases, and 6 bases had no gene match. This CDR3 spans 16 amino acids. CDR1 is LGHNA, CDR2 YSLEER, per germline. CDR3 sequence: CASSQDGRGKQETQYF. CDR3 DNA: TGCGCCAGCAGCCAAGACGGGCGGGGGAAGCAAGAGACCCAGTACTTC.

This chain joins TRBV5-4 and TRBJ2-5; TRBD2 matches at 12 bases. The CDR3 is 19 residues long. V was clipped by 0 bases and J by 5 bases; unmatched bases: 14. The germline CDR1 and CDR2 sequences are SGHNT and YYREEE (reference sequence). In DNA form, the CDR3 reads TGTGCCAGCAGCTTGGGCGGACTAGCGGGATTCTCGAACGCGGAGACCCAGTACTTC. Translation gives CASSLGGLAGFSNAETQYF.

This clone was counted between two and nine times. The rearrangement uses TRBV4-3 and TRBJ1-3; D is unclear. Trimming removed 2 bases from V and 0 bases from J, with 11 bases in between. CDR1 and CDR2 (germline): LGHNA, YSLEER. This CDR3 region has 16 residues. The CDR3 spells CASSQSTQPSGNTIYF. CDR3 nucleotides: TGCGCCAGCAGCCAAAGTACACAGCCCTCTGGAAACACCATATATTTT.

The CDR3 coding sequence is TGTGCCAGCAGTACCCGCGGGAGTCTCACAGATACGCAGTATTTT. This translates into CASSTRGSLTDTQYF. The J gene is TRBJ2-3, the V gene TRBV27, with 7 bases identical to TRBD2. Per the germline V gene, CDR1 is MNHEY and CDR2 is SMNVEV (reference sequence). V dropped 5 bases and J dropped 2; count of bases not matched to a gene: 7. CDR3 length: 15 amino acids.

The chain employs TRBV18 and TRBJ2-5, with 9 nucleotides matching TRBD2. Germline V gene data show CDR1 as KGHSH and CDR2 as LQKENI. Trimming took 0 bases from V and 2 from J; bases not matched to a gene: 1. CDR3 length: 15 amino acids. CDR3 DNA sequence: TGTGCCAGCTCACCACCGGCGGGGGGGCAAGAGACCCAGTACTTC. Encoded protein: CASSPPAGGQETQYF. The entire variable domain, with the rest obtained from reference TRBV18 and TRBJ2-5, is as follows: NAGVMQNPRHLVRRRGQEARLRCSPMKGHSHVYWYRQLPEEGLKFMVYLQKENIIDESGMPKERFSAEFPKEGPSILRIQQVVRGDSAAYFCASSPPAGGQETQYFGPGTRLLVL.

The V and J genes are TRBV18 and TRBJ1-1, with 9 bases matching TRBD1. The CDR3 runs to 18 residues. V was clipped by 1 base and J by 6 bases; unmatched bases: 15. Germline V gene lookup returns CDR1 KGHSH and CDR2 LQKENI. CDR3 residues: CASSPLGPGQGSKAEAFF. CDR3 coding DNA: TGTGCCAGCTCACCACTCGGACCGGGACAGGGTTCTAAGGCTGAAGCTTTCTTT.

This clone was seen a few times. The CDR3 nucleotides are TGTGCCAGCAGCAAAGATAACAGGGACAGCAATCAGCCCCAGCATTTT. Encoded protein: CASSKDNRDSNQPQHF. The chain couples TRBV21-1 to TRBJ1-5; the table's D call TRBD1 went unverified against the DNA. TRBV21-1 is a known pseudogene. The CDR3 extends over 16 amino acids.

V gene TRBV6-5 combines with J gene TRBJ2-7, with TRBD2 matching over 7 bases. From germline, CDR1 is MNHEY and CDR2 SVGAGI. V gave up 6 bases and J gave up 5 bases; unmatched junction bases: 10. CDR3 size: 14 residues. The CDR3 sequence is CASSRNWREHEQYV. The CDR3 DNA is TGTGCCAGCAGCCGAAACTGGCGGGAGCACGAGCAGTACGTC.

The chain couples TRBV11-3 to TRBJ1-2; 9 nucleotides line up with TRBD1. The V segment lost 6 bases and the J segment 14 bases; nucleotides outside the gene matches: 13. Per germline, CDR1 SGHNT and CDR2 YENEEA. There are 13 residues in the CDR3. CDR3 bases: TGTGCCAGCAGTTCAACAGGGGGCGCCCCGGGTACCTTC. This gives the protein CASSSTGGAPGTF. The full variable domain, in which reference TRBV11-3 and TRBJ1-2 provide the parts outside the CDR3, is EAGVVQSPRYKIIEKKQPVAFWCNPISGHNTLYWYLQNLGQGPELLIRYENEEAVDDSQLPKDRFSAERLKGVDSTLKIQPAELGDSAVYLCASSSTGGAPGTFGSGTRLTVV.

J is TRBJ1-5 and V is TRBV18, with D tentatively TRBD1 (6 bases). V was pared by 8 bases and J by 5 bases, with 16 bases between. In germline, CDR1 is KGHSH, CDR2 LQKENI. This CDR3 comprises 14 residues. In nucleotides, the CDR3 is TGTGCCAGCACCCCCCCGGGACAACATCAGCCCCAGCATTTT. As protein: CASTPPGQHQPQHF.

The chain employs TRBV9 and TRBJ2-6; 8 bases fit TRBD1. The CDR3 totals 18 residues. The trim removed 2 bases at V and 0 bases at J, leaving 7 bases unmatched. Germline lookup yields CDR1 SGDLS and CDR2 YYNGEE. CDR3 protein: CASSVRQGNFSGANVLTF. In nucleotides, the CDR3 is TGTGCCAGCAGCGTTCGACAGGGGAACTTCTCTGGGGCCAACGTCCTGACTTTC.

The CDR3: CASSQVVIGLAGAGEQFF. CDR3 bases: TGCGCCAGCAGCCAAGTTGTTATAGGCCTAGCGGGAGCTGGAGAGCAGTTCTTC. This chain joins TRBV4-3 and TRBJ2-1; TRBD2 matches 10 bases. This CDR3 has 18 residues. CDR1 and CDR2 from the germline V gene are LGHNA and YSLEER. V lost 1 base, J lost 10 bases, and 16 bases stayed unmatched.

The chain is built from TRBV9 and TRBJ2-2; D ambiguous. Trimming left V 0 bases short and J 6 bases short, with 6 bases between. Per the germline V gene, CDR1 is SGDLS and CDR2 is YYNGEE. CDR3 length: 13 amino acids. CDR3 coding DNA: TGTGCCAGCAGCGTAGGGCTGGCCGGGGAGCTGTTTTTT. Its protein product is CASSVGLAGELFF.

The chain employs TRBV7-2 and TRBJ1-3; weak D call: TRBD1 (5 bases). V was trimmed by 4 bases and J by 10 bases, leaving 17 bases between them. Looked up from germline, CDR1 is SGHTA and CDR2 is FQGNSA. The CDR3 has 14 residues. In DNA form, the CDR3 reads TGTGCCAGCAGCTCGGGGGACGCGGGGCAGACCATATATTTT. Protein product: CASSSGDAGQTIYF.

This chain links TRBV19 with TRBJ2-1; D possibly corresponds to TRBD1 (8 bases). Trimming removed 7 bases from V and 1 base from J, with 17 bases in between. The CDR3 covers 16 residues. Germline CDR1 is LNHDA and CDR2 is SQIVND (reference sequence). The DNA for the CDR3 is TGTGCCAGTATGGGGGGGACAGGTGCTTCCTACAATGAGCAGTTCTTC. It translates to CASMGGTGASYNEQFF.